Detailed here is one T cell receptor (beta chain). These data are taken from a study of blood T cell repertoires in COVID-19. Whole-study context: Samples representing acute and convalescent COVID-19 were sourced from the United States, Italy and Spain. The cDNA or gDNA used as material had been derived from T cells, B-cell-depleted T cells, or PBMCs.

Under the authors' procedure: For nucleated cells, counts were estimated from reference gene primer amplification. The data were produced by immunoSEQ multiplex PCR, yet TCRdb's version contains in-frame clones alone and is incomplete. D and trimming were read from the DNA, whereas the V and J calls and clone size are those reported in that table. Here the sample spans about 200,000 clones, around nine tenths being singletons. The CDR3 length is 15 residues. Germline V CDR1 and CDR2: SGHTA, FQGTGA. The J segment lost 7 bases and the V segment lost 8 bases, leaving 11 bases of the junction unmatched. The receptor's source is a man aged 35 to 55 with acute or convalescent COVID-19. The sequencing input was peripheral blood. The chain has TRBV7-3 and TRBJ2-1; 10 bases fit TRBD1. The CDR3 region is CASSYSGQGTNEQFF. The CDR3 nucleotides read TGTGCCAGCTCCTACTCGGGACAGGGGACTAATGAGCAGTTCTTC. Full variable domain (remainder filled in from reference TRBV7-3 and TRBJ2-1): GAGVSQTPSNKVTEKGKYVELRCDPISGHTALYWYRQSLGQGPEFLIYFQGTGAADDSGLPNDRFFAVRPEGSVSTLKIQRTERGDSAVYLCASSYSGQGTNEQFFGPGTRLTVL.